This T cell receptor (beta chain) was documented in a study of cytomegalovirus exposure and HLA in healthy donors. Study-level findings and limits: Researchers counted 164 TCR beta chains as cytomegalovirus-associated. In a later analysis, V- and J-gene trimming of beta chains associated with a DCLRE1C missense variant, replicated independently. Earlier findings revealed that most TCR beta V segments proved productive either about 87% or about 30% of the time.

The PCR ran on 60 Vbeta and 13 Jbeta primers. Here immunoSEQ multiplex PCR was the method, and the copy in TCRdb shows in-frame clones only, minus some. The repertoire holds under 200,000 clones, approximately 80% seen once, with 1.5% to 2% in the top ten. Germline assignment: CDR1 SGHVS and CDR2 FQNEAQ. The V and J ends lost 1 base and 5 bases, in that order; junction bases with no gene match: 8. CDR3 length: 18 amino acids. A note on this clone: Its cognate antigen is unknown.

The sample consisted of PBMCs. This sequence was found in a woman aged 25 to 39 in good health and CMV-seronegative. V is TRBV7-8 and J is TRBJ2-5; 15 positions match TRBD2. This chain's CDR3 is CASSLGSGLAGGQETQYF. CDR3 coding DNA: TGTGCCAGCAGCTTAGGTTCCGGACTAGCGGGGGGGCAGGAGACCCAGTACTTC.